Sequencing of this T cell receptor beta chain was carried out in a study of control samples from healthy donors and cancer patients. The germline CDR1 and CDR2 sequences are SGHTA and FQGNSA. The CDR3 contains 14 residues. V was pared by 5 bases and J by 3 bases, with 13 bases between. Produced via immunoSEQ multiplex PCR; TCRdb's table is partial and in-frame only. The table lists fewer than 150,000 clones, 90% of them singletons. The specimen was blood. J is TRBJ1-1 and V is TRBV7-2; tentatively, D is TRBD1 (5 bases). The sequence came from a man between 18 and 29 years old in good health. The CDR3 DNA sequence: TGTGCCAGCAGCCTCCCGGGACCCTACACTGAAGCTTTCTTT. The encoded protein is CASSLPGPYTEAFF.